Each of the 17 T cell receptor beta chains below was sequenced from the same sample in a study of cytomegalovirus exposure and HLA in healthy donors. 60 Vbeta and 13 Jbeta primers were used in PCR. The method was immunoSEQ multiplex PCR; TCRdb's version includes in-frame clones alone and lacks a portion of them. Seen here are about 130,000 clones, roughly 80% observed once, and the top ten hold 1%. The specimen was PBMCs. The receptors shown here come from a middle-aged man in good health and CMV-seronegative.

This chain connects TRBV2 to TRBJ2-2, with D tentatively TRBD2 (7 bases). The CDR3 loop spans 16 amino acids. V was cut by 4 bases and J by 2 bases, with 14 bases left in between. Germline loops: CDR1 SNHLY, CDR2 FYNNEI. CDR3 loop: CASSARGASNTGELFF. The CDR3 coding sequence is TGTGCCAGCAGTGCACGGGGGGCGTCAAACACCGGGGAGCTGTTTTTT.

The chain recombines TRBV9 with TRBJ2-5; no reliable D call. V lost 2 bases and J lost 3, with 14 bases in between. Germline values: CDR1 SGDLS, CDR2 YYNGEE. There are 15 residues in the CDR3. As DNA, the CDR3 is TGTGCCAGCAGCGTCTCCCCAAGCGTCGAAGAGACCCAGTACTTC. Protein: CASSVSPSVEETQYF.

This rearrangement joins TRBV5-1 to TRBJ2-3, with 13 bases aligning to TRBD2. The CDR3 has 16 amino acids. V lost 2 bases to trimming and J lost 4 bases; unmatched junction nucleotides: 4. CDR1 and CDR2 (germline): SGHRS, YFSETQ. The CDR3 spells CASSLWTSGSADTQYF. CDR3 DNA sequence: TGCGCCAGCAGCTTATGGACTAGCGGGAGTGCAGATACGCAGTATTTT. Using reference TRBV5-1 and TRBJ2-3 for the parts outside the CDR3, the full variable domain is KAGVTQTPRYLIKTRGQQVTLSCSPISGHRSVSWYQQTPGQGLQFLFEYFSETQRNKGNFPGRFSGRQFSNSRSEMNVSTLELGDSALYLCASSLWTSGSADTQYFGPGTRLTVL.

This rearrangement joins TRBV5-1 to TRBJ2-5, with a possible D match to TRBD1 (7 bases). CDR1 SGHRS and CDR2 YFSETQ come from the germline V gene. The CDR3 totals 16 residues. V was trimmed by 4 bases and J by 0 bases, leaving 16 bases between them. The CDR3 reads CASSPAGQPYQETQYF. The DNA of the CDR3 is TGCGCCAGCAGCCCCGCGGGACAGCCGTACCAAGAGACCCAGTACTTC.

The chain couples TRBV15 to TRBJ2-1, with 11 bases identical to TRBD2. This CDR3 has 14 amino acids. Germline V CDR1 and CDR2: LNHNV, YYDKDF (reference sequence). V was clipped by 0 bases and J by 9 bases; unmatched bases: 1. The CDR3 spells CATSRDTSGSEQFF. As DNA, the CDR3 is TGTGCCACCAGCAGAGATACTAGCGGGAGTGAGCAGTTCTTC.

J is TRBJ2-5 and V is TRBV11-2, with 12 bases fitting TRBD2. The CDR3 length is 15 residues. CDR1 and CDR2 from the germline V gene are SGHAT and FQNNGV. V was clipped by 11 bases and J by 5 bases; unmatched bases: 12. DNA for the CDR3: TGTGCCGGGGGGGACCTAGCGGGGGGGCTGGAGACCCAGTACTTC. It encodes CAGGDLAGGLETQYF.

The rearrangement links TRBV5-1 to TRBJ2-3, with 9 bases fitting TRBD2. V lost 2 bases to trimming and J lost 6 bases; unmatched junction nucleotides: 4. Per the germline V gene, CDR1 is SGHRS and CDR2 is YFSETQ. This CDR3 spans 14 amino acids. CDR3 amino acids: CASSLQREVDTQYF. CDR3 sequence (DNA): TGCGCCAGCAGCTTACAGCGGGAGGTGGATACGCAGTATTTT.

This chain links TRBV5-1 with TRBJ2-2; 7 nucleotides line up with TRBD1. Trimming at V came to 4 bases and at J to 0 bases, leaving 3 bases not matched to a gene. There are 15 residues in the CDR3. Germline CDR1 reads SGHRS; CDR2 reads YFSETQ. CDR3 bases: TGCGCCAGCAGCCCGGGACAGCCGAACACCGGGGAGCTGTTTTTT. Amino acid sequence: CASSPGQPNTGELFF.

CDR3 nucleotide sequence: TGTGCCAGCAGCACCGGACAGATCTACGAGCAGTACTTC. As protein: CASSTGQIYEQYF. The chain recombines TRBV7-8 with TRBJ2-7; possible D gene TRBD1, 6 bases. Germline V gene sequence: CDR1 SGHVS, CDR2 FQNEAQ. Trimming shortened V by 5 bases and J by 3 bases, and 11 bases separated the two germline ends. This CDR3 has 13 amino acids.

This clone was recorded a few times. V usage is TRBV7-9 and J usage is TRBJ1-1; the D gene is possibly TRBD1 (6 bases). The CDR3 is made up of 14 amino acids. V was trimmed by 1 base and J by 3 bases, leaving 9 bases between them. Germline loops: CDR1 SEHNR, CDR2 FQNEAQ (reference sequence). Here the CDR3 DNA reads TGTGCCAGCAGCTTAGGGGCAGGGGACACTGAAGCTTTCTTT. It encodes CASSLGAGDTEAFF.

The chain joins TRBV27 to TRBJ2-5; 9 nucleotides agree with TRBD1. The germline CDR1 and CDR2 sequences are MNHEY and SMNVEV (reference sequence). There are 14 residues in the CDR3. V lost 5 bases to trimming and J lost 5 bases; unmatched junction nucleotides: 6. The CDR3 reads CASSPTGGYETQYF. The CDR3 DNA is TGTGCCAGCAGTCCTACAGGGGGCTATGAGACCCAGTACTTC.

The rearrangement uses TRBV29-1 and TRBJ2-1; D unclear. The CDR3 has 14 residues. Trimming took off 7 bases at V and 8 bases at J, with 21 bases between the two ends. Per germline, CDR1 SQVTM and CDR2 ANQGSEA. The CDR3 DNA is TGCAGCGGTTCGACCTCATTAAGGAGCCATGAGCAGTTCTTC. Its protein product is CSGSTSLRSHEQFF.

This clone was seen a single time. The V and J genes are TRBV5-1 and TRBJ2-5, with TRBD2 as a possible D gene (6 bases). The germline gives CDR1 SGHRS, CDR2 YFSETQ. The CDR3 loop spans 13 amino acids. With 1 base removed from V and 5 bases from J, the gap between germline ends came to 9 bases. CDR3 protein: CASSLTAGETQYF. As DNA, the CDR3 is TGCGCCAGCAGCTTGACTGCGGGGGAGACCCAGTACTTC. The variable domain in full, with the rest retrieved from reference TRBV5-1 and TRBJ2-5, is KAGVTQTPRYLIKTRGQQVTLSCSPISGHRSVSWYQQTPGQGLQFLFEYFSETQRNKGNFPGRFSGRQFSNSRSEMNVSTLELGDSALYLCASSLTAGETQYFGPGTRLLVL.

The V call is TRBV5-1, the J call TRBJ2-5; possibly TRBD1 for D (8 bases). V lost 4 bases and J lost 0, with 16 bases in between. Germline V gives CDR1 SGHRS, CDR2 YFSETQ. The CDR3 has 16 residues. CDR3 nucleotides: TGCGCCAGCAGCGGGGGGGACAGGTTGAACCAAGAGACCCAGTACTTC. This gives the protein CASSGGDRLNQETQYF.

The chain has TRBV10-3 and TRBJ1-1; 10 positions match TRBD1. Unmatched junction bases numbered 6, after V lost 5 bases and J lost 3 bases. The CDR3 covers 15 residues. CDR1 ENHRY and CDR2 SYGVKD come from the germline V gene. The CDR3 here is CAISLTGGADTEAFF. CDR3 DNA: TGTGCCATCAGTTTGACAGGGGGCGCCGACACTGAAGCTTTCTTT.

The rearrangement links TRBV5-1 to TRBJ2-1, with TRBD1 matching 7 bases. The CDR3 totals 14 residues. The V gene end was trimmed by 4 bases and the J gene end by 9 bases; junction bases not matched to a gene: 10. Germline V gives CDR1 SGHRS, CDR2 YFSETQ. The CDR3 here is CASSADRVGGEQFF. DNA for the CDR3: TGCGCCAGCAGCGCCGACAGGGTTGGGGGTGAGCAGTTCTTC.

There are a few counts of this clone. The chain links TRBV10-1 to TRBJ2-5, with D perhaps matching TRBD1 (6 bases). Between the trimmed V and J ends, which lost 6 bases and 1 base, there was a span of 15 bases. The CDR3 totals 15 residues. The V gene's germline CDR1 is WNHNN and CDR2 SYGVQD (reference sequence). The CDR3 bases are TGCGCCAGCAGGGATCTGGGACACTGCCAAGAGACCCAGTACTTC. It translates to CASRDLGHCQETQYF.